Given below is one TCR beta chain in context. Relative to its sample, this clone is medium-sized (0.01 to 0.1%). The specificity of this receptor is unknown. Per-base quality was not reported, and no clone a single base away is much larger than it. The library relied on PCR. The sample was run on an Illumina HiSeq 4000. High-throughput sequencing was used to profile the TCR beta-chain CDR3 region of each patient. The paper's processing steps were these. A classifier to discriminate distant-metastatic papillary thyroid cancer patients was built from CDR3 differences across clinicopathological groups. The Shannon index was used to measure repertoire diversity, and the Morisita-Horn index was used to measure how similar tumor and blood repertoires were. The public reads were reprocessed in TCRdb via fastp at Q25 and MiXCR, keeping in-frame beta chains. It is TCRdb's table, rather than the study itself, that gives the V and J calls and clone size. The sample table holds around 10,000 clones, of which roughly 28% were seen once. Under 12% of the sample rests with the top ten.

The germline V gene (reference sequence) provides CDR1 LNHDA and CDR2 SQIVND. The CDR3 has 14 amino acids, counting the end cysteine and phenylalanine. Only the CDR3 DNA stays, 42 bases, in frame from base 1. The V end loses 6 bases and the J end loses 5 bases, and a stretch of 14 bases separates them. The data were obtained in a study of metastatic and nonmetastatic thyroid tumors (dated by TCRdb to 2018 to 2020). Turning to the overall study: Repertoires from peripheral blood and from tumor or nodule tissue samples of malignant and benign thyroid patients were compared. The research as a whole found: In both blood and tumor samples, malignant tumors were reported to have significantly higher TCR beta diversity than benign nodules.

None of the patients had been given any treatment before thyroid surgery. Using T-cell receptor beta sequencing, the study looked back at clinical samples from patients collected from the early 2010s to the late 2010s. The material sequenced was tumor tissue. The receptor was derived from a male donor with papillary thyroid cancer or a benign thyroid nodule (not recorded which). Some clones in this sample may be carry-over from other donors' samples. This chain is built from TRBV19 and TRBJ2-1; the D gene lacks a confident call. The nucleotide sequence reads TGTGCCAGTAGACCGGGCCCCGACCACAATGAGCAGTTCTTC. This translates into CASRPGPDHNEQFF.